Listed below are T cell receptor beta chains from one sample, sequenced in a study of vaccination and CD4 T cells after COVID-19. TCRdb used MiXCR to reprocess the PCR reads, holding one entry per CDR3 protein. This sample yields 20,000 to 25,000 distinct CDR3 sequences, of which more than 45% are seen a single time; 0.85% to 1% belongs to the top ten. Here the sequenced sample was CD4+ T cells from blood, taken before SARS-CoV-2 vaccination. These receptors were taken from a human donor who had recovered from COVID-19. The CDR3 runs from the conserved cysteine through the conserved F or W. Fields, in order: J gene, D gene, V gene, clone size, CDR3 DNA, CDR3 protein. The D gene is left open where the match is weak. Clone size is shown for a subset of rows, as once, few, many or a class of expanded clone.

TRBJ2-7 | TRBD1 | TRBV6-1 | . | TGTGCCAGCAGGGGACAGGGGAAGACCTACGAGCAGTACTTC | CASRGQGKTYEQYF
TRBJ2-2 | . | TRBV24-1 | . | TGTGCCACCAGTGATGTAGGGTACACCGGGGAGCTGTTTTTT | CATSDVGYTGELFF
TRBJ2-1 | TRBD2 | TRBV20-1 | . | TGCAGTGCTAGAGATCCGGGGGGGAGCGTGATATACAATGAGCAGTTCTTC | CSARDPGGSVIYNEQFF
TRBJ2-7 | TRBD2 | TRBV7-6 | . | TGTGCCAGCAGCCGATACGCGGGAGACCGCTACGAGCAGTACTTC | CASSRYAGDRYEQYF
TRBJ1-1 | . | TRBV10-2 | . | TGCGCCAGCACTACCGGGGATGGGGCTGCTTTCTTT | CASTTGDGAAFF
TRBJ2-5 | . | TRBV6-1 | few | TGTGCCAGCAGTGAGAACTGGGCCCAAGGGACCCAGTACTTC | CASSENWAQGTQYF
TRBJ1-4 | . | TRBV7-2 | . | TGTGCCAGCAGACCTAGTGTATACCCACGCTCCGGAAAACTGTTTTTT | CASRPSVYPRSGKLFF
TRBJ2-5 | . | TRBV7-9 | . | TGTGCCAGCAGCTTCCCCAGGGTTGAGACCCAGTACTTC | CASSFPRVETQYF
TRBJ1-1 | TRBD1 | TRBV28 | . | TGTGCCAGCAGTTCCGGGACAGTCACTGAAGCTTTCTTT | CASSSGTVTEAFF
TRBJ1-2 | TRBD1 | TRBV7-3 | few | TGTGCCAGCAGCTTGGGGCAGGGGGACTATGGCTACACCTTC | CASSLGQGDYGYTF
TRBJ2-1 | . | TRBV24-1 | once | TGTGCCACCAGCTCTACAGGGATGTCCGACAATGAGCAGTTCTTC | CATSSTGMSDNEQFF
TRBJ1-2 | . | TRBV19 | . | TGTGCCAGTAGTACATGGGACACGGCATTGGGCTACACCTTC | CASSTWDTALGYTF
TRBJ2-2 | TRBD2 | TRBV7-9 | . | TGTGCCAGCAGCCCGCCTGGACTAGCGGGAGTCACCGGGGAGCTGTTTTTT | CASSPPGLAGVTGELFF
TRBJ1-1 | TRBD1 | TRBV2 | few | TGTGCCACCACAAGACAGGGGAGCACTGAAGCTTTCTTT | CATTRQGSTEAFF
TRBJ2-1 | TRBD2 | TRBV4-1 | . | TGCGCCAGCAGCCAAGTATCCGGTTCACTAGCGGCTACCTACAATGAGCAGTTCTTC | CASSQVSGSLAATYNEQFF
TRBJ2-7 | TRBD2 | TRBV29-1 | few | TGCAGCGTTGCCCTAGCGGGAGGTCACGAGCAGTACTTC | CSVALAGGHEQYF
TRBJ1-5 | TRBD1 | TRBV7-9 | once | TGTGCCAGCAGCTTAGGGATTAGGGACAGGTTCTTGGAGCCCCAGCATTTT | CASSLGIRDRFLEPQHF
TRBJ2-1 | TRBD2 | TRBV10-3 | . | TGTGCCATCAGTGAGTCAAGGGCGGGAGTCCGGGCGTCTTACAATGAGCAGTTCTTC | CAISESRAGVRASYNEQFF
TRBJ2-7 | . | TRBV15 | . | TGTGCCACCAGCAACGCAGGGAGCTCCTACGAGCAGTACTTC | CATSNAGSSYEQYF
TRBJ2-2 | TRBD2 | TRBV6-1 | . | TGTGCCAGCAGAACGGGAGGGGGGGCCGGGGAGCTGTTTTTT | CASRTGGGAGELFF
TRBJ2-7 | TRBD1 | TRBV7-2 | . | TGTGCCAGCAGCTTAGAGAGGACAGGGGCTAGGAGGGAGCAGTACTTC | CASSLERTGARREQYF
TRBJ1-2 | TRBD1 | TRBV7-2 | medium-sized | TGTGCCAGCAGCAGGACAGGGAACTTTGGCTACACCTTC | CASSRTGNFGYTF
TRBJ1-1 | . | TRBV7-9 | . | TGTGCCAGCAGCTTAGAACCGGGACGGGGTTTCTTT | CASSLEPGRGFF
TRBJ2-7 | TRBD2 | TRBV6-1 | . | TGTGCCAGCACCGGGCGAAGTACTAGCGGCTCAATTTACGAGCAGTACTTC | CASTGRSTSGSIYEQYF
TRBJ2-2 | . | TRBV6-1 | . | TGTGCCAGCATTATACTAGCATATCACGGGGAGCTGTTTTTT | CASIILAYHGELFF
TRBJ2-2 | . | TRBV20-1 | few | TGCAGTGCTAGAGGGGACAAAAACACCGGGGAGCTGTTTTTT | CSARGDKNTGELFF
TRBJ2-2 | . | TRBV19 | . | TGTGCCAGTAGTGGGGCTTCGGAGTACACCGGGGAGCTGTTTTTT | CASSGASEYTGELFF
TRBJ2-3 | TRBD2 | TRBV10-3 | . | TGTGCCACCAGGCCTGGACTAGCGGGAGGTCTATCCCAACACATCACAGATACGCAGTATTTT | CATRPGLAGGLSQHITDTQYF
TRBJ2-3 | TRBD2 | TRBV24-1 | . | TGTGCCACCAGTGATATTAGCGGGAGACAATATTTT | CATSDISGRQYF
TRBJ1-4 | . | TRBV21-1 | . | TGTGCCAGCAGCGTACAGGGGCGGGCGGGTGAAAAACTGTTTTTT | CASSVQGRAGEKLFF
TRBJ2-7 | . | TRBV28 | few | TGTGCCAGCAGCTCGCGGGTTTCTATCTACGAGCAGTACTTC | CASSSRVSIYEQYF
TRBJ2-5 | . | TRBV2 | . | TGTGCCAGCAACCCTGGGGGTCCAGGAGAGACCCAGTACTTC | CASNPGGPGETQYF
TRBJ1-2 | . | TRBV20-1 | . | TGCAGTGCTAGAGATCCCAGGGGTTCTATGGGCTACACCTTC | CSARDPRGSMGYTF
TRBJ1-1 | . | TRBV6-5 | . | TGTGCCAGCAGTTACGTCGGGGGGAACACTGAAGCTTTCTTT | CASSYVGGNTEAFF
TRBJ1-2 | . | TRBV6-1 | . | TGTGCCAGCAGTGATCGGGGCCAGAAAGCGGTCTATGGCTACACCTTC | CASSDRGQKAVYGYTF